The sequence of this T cell receptor beta chain was determined in a study of blood T cell repertoires in COVID-19. Study in general: The origin of the acute and convalescent COVID-19 samples was the United States, Italy and Spain. PBMCs, B-cell-depleted T cells, or T cells provided the cDNA or gDNA that made up the material.

The Seattle patients joined while their infection was active and were tracked longitudinally afterward. Germline loops: CDR1 SGHRS, CDR2 YFSETQ. With 0 bases clipped from V and 2 bases from J, the junction kept 4 bases outside the gene matches. This CDR3 comprises 16 residues. Source study methods: Amplification from reference gene primers served as the basis for estimated nucleated cell counts. The protocol was immunoSEQ multiplex PCR, while the TCRdb copy is restricted to in-frame clones and leaves out a portion. V, J and clone size reflect that table, while D and trimming were determined from the DNA. Here the sample spans over 150,000 clones, over 80% being singletons.

This clonotype was obtained from a woman in her thirties or forties with COVID-19, enrolled during active disease. The genes are TRBV5-1 and TRBJ2-1; 8 nucleotides agree with TRBD2. Specimen: peripheral blood. The CDR3 DNA is TGCGCCAGCAGCTTGGCCCATAGCGGGGCCTACAATGAGCAGTTCTTC. This sequence encodes CASSLAHSGAYNEQFF. Using reference TRBV5-1 and TRBJ2-1 for the parts outside the CDR3, the full variable domain is KAGVTQTPRYLIKTRGQQVTLSCSPISGHRSVSWYQQTPGQGLQFLFEYFSETQRNKGNFPGRFSGRQFSNSRSEMNVSTLELGDSALYLCASSLAHSGAYNEQFFGPGTRLTVL.